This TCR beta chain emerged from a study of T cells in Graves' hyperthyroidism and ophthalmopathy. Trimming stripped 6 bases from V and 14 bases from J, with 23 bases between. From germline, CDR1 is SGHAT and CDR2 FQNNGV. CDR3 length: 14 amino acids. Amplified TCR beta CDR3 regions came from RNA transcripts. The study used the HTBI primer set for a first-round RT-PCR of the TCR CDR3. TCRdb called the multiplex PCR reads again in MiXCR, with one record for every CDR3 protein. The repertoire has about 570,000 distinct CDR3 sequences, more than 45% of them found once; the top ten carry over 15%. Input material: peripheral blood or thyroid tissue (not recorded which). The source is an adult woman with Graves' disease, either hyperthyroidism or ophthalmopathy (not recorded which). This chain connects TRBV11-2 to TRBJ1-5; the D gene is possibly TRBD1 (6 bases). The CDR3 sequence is CASRRIGQSAYEHF. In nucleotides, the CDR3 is TGTGCCAGCAGACGAATCGGACAGTCGGCCTACGAGCATTTT.